These T cell receptor beta chains were read from a single sample in a study of CD8 T cells in Susac syndrome. Via MiXCR, TCRdb re-called the immunoSEQ multiplex PCR reads, giving one row per CDR3 protein. Of some 130,000 distinct CDR3 sequences listed, about 95% are singletons. Sequenced input: CD8+ T cells from PBMCs. The receptors come from a human donor with Susac syndrome. Both conserved end residues are part of each CDR3. A D gene is named only where the DNA matches it firmly. Expanded clones are given a class, and other clones once, few, many or no size at all.

J gene: TRBJ2-5; clone size: .; D gene: TRBD2; V gene: TRBV2; CDR3 protein: CATLGLREETQYF; CDR3 DNA: TGTGCCACCCTGGGACTAAGAGAAGAGACCCAGTACTTC
J gene: TRBJ1-5; clone size: .; D gene: .; V gene: TRBV24-1; CDR3 protein: CATSDYYTDGNQPQHF; CDR3 DNA: TGTGCCACCAGTGATTACTACACGGACGGCAATCAGCCCCAGCATTTT
J gene: TRBJ1-5; clone size: .; D gene: TRBD1; V gene: TRBV30; CDR3 protein: CAWSEGQANQPQHF; CDR3 DNA: TGTGCCTGGAGTGAGGGACAGGCGAATCAGCCCCAGCATTTT
J gene: TRBJ2-3; clone size: .; D gene: .; V gene: TRBV11-2; CDR3 protein: CASSLDTQYF; CDR3 DNA: TGTGCCAGCAGCTTAGATACGCAGTATTTT
J gene: TRBJ2-7; clone size: .; D gene: TRBD2; V gene: TRBV9; CDR3 protein: CASSAPGGRAHEQYF; CDR3 DNA: TGTGCCAGCAGCGCTCCGGGCGGGAGGGCCCACGAGCAGTACTTC
J gene: TRBJ1-2; clone size: .; D gene: .; V gene: TRBV7-9; CDR3 protein: CASSLEQDYGYTF; CDR3 DNA: TGTGCCAGCAGCTTAGAGCAAGACTATGGCTACACCTTC
J gene: TRBJ2-1; clone size: .; D gene: .; V gene: TRBV9; CDR3 protein: CASSAPQGNNEQFF; CDR3 DNA: TGTGCCAGCAGCGCCCCCCAGGGGAACAATGAGCAGTTCTTC
J gene: TRBJ2-7; clone size: .; D gene: TRBD1; V gene: TRBV24-1; CDR3 protein: CATSDHRGTSYEQYF; CDR3 DNA: TGTGCCACCAGTGACCACAGGGGAACCTCCTACGAGCAGTACTTC
J gene: TRBJ1-1; clone size: .; D gene: .; V gene: TRBV7-9; CDR3 protein: CASSSDSYLKNTEAFF; CDR3 DNA: TGTGCCAGCAGCTCGGACAGCTACCTCAAGAACACTGAAGCTTTCTTT
J gene: TRBJ1-1; clone size: .; D gene: .; V gene: TRBV25-1; CDR3 protein: CASSEYFLGDTEAFF; CDR3 DNA: TGTGCCAGCAGTGAATATTTTTTGGGTGACACTGAAGCTTTCTTT
J gene: TRBJ2-5; clone size: .; D gene: .; V gene: TRBV6-5; CDR3 protein: CASSYGETQYF; CDR3 DNA: TGTGCCAGCAGTTACGGAGAGACCCAGTACTTC
J gene: TRBJ2-1; clone size: .; D gene: .; V gene: TRBV20-1; CDR3 protein: CSAHGGNEQFF; CDR3 DNA: TGCAGTGCCCACGGGGGAAATGAGCAGTTCTTC
J gene: TRBJ2-7; clone size: .; D gene: .; V gene: TRBV27; CDR3 protein: CASSPWLTVGPQEQYF; CDR3 DNA: TGTGCCAGCAGCCCCTGGTTGACAGTCGGCCCTCAGGAGCAGTACTTC
J gene: TRBJ1-5; clone size: .; D gene: .; V gene: TRBV1; CDR3 protein: CTSSPSPRQFNQPQHF; CDR3 DNA: TGCACCAGCAGCCCCTCACCCAGGCAGTTTAATCAGCCCCAGCATTTT
J gene: TRBJ2-7; clone size: once; D gene: TRBD1; V gene: TRBV4-1; CDR3 protein: CASSQVGTGVYEQYF; CDR3 DNA: TGCGCCAGCAGCCAAGTAGGGACAGGGGTCTACGAGCAGTACTTC
J gene: TRBJ2-5; clone size: .; D gene: .; V gene: TRBV19; CDR3 protein: CASSIFRGEGETQYF; CDR3 DNA: TGTGCCAGTAGTATTTTCAGGGGGGAGGGAGAGACCCAGTACTTC
J gene: TRBJ1-2; clone size: .; D gene: .; V gene: TRBV20-1; CDR3 protein: CSARMPDGYTF; CDR3 DNA: TGCAGTGCTAGGATGCCCGATGGCTACACCTTC
J gene: TRBJ2-7; clone size: .; D gene: .; V gene: TRBV27; CDR3 protein: CASSLLGRSYEQYF; CDR3 DNA: TGTGCCAGCAGTTTATTGGGGAGGTCCTACGAGCAGTACTTC
J gene: TRBJ2-7; clone size: .; D gene: .; V gene: TRBV9; CDR3 protein: CASSALQGYEQYF; CDR3 DNA: TGTGCCAGCAGCGCACTACAGGGTTACGAGCAGTACTTC
J gene: TRBJ2-3; clone size: .; D gene: TRBD1; V gene: TRBV9; CDR3 protein: CASSPDRFTDTQYF; CDR3 DNA: TGTGCCAGCAGCCCGGACAGGTTCACAGATACGCAGTATTTT
J gene: TRBJ2-5; clone size: .; D gene: TRBD2; V gene: TRBV7-6; CDR3 protein: CASSTRTSGQETQYF; CDR3 DNA: TGTGCCAGCAGCACAAGGACTAGCGGACAAGAGACCCAGTACTTC
J gene: TRBJ2-7; clone size: .; D gene: .; V gene: TRBV14; CDR3 protein: CASSHSNRVYEQYF; CDR3 DNA: TGTGCCAGCAGCCACTCTAACAGGGTGTACGAGCAGTACTTC
J gene: TRBJ2-2; clone size: .; D gene: .; V gene: TRBV18; CDR3 protein: CASSRLFETGELFF; CDR3 DNA: TGTGCCAGCTCACGCCTCTTCGAGACCGGGGAGCTGTTTTTT
J gene: TRBJ2-5; clone size: .; D gene: .; V gene: TRBV29-1; CDR3 protein: CSVEEIAAFQETQYF; CDR3 DNA: TGCAGCGTTGAAGAAATAGCGGCATTCCAAGAGACCCAGTACTTC
J gene: TRBJ2-7; clone size: .; D gene: TRBD2; V gene: TRBV5-4; CDR3 protein: CASRREDGVQYF; CDR3 DNA: TGTGCCAGTAGGCGGGAGGACGGCGTGCAGTACTTC
J gene: TRBJ2-7; clone size: .; D gene: .; V gene: TRBV21-1; CDR3 protein: CASSKPRGASVYEQYF; CDR3 DNA: TGTGCCAGCAGCAAACCACGGGGGGCGTCGGTCTACGAGCAGTACTTC
J gene: TRBJ2-1; clone size: .; D gene: TRBD1; V gene: TRBV10-3; CDR3 protein: CAISVTPGQNNEQFF; CDR3 DNA: TGTGCCATCAGTGTTACTCCGGGACAGAACAATGAGCAGTTCTTC
J gene: TRBJ2-7; clone size: .; D gene: .; V gene: TRBV3-1; CDR3 protein: CASSQGAGWAEQYF; CDR3 DNA: TGTGCCAGCAGCCAAGGGGCAGGGTGGGCCGAGCAGTACTTC
J gene: TRBJ2-1; clone size: .; D gene: .; V gene: TRBV5-6; CDR3 protein: CASSLEIYNEQFF; CDR3 DNA: TGTGCCAGCAGCTTGGAAATATACAATGAGCAGTTCTTC